A selection of T cell receptor beta chains follows, all from one sample in a study of tumor and adjacent non-tumor tissue in lung cancer. TCRdb ran MiXCR on the multiplex PCR reads and lists one entry per CDR3 protein. The sample gives 89,000 or so distinct CDR3 sequences, roughly three fifths of which show up once; about 15% is in the top ten. The sample taken for sequencing was lung tumor tissue. The receptors here all came from a man in his 70s with non-small cell lung cancer. CDR3s include the opening cysteine and the closing phenylalanine or tryptophan. The D gene is left open where the match is weak. Clone size is not always given. Where it is, it says once, few, many or a class for expanded clones.

d_call clone_size j_call v_call cdr3_aa cdr3_nt
. few TRBJ2-1 TRBV11-2 CAGSLERLINEQFF TGTGCTGGCAGCTTAGAGAGGTTGATCAATGAGCAGTTCTTC
TRBD1 many TRBJ2-5 TRBV6-6 CASSPGQGHQETQYF TGTGCCAGCAGTCCCGGACAGGGACACCAAGAGACCCAGTACTTC
. . TRBJ2-1 TRBV5-1 CASSLARGNPGGSEQSF TGCGCCAGCAGCTTGGCCCGCGGGAACCCCGGTGGGTCTGAGCAGTCCTTC
TRBD1 many TRBJ2-2 TRBV6-5 CASRTDRGAVGELFF TGTGCCAGCAGAACTGACAGGGGGGCAGTGGGGGAGCTGTTTTTT
. . TRBJ2-7 TRBV4-2 CVSSPRASGLSYEQYF TGTGTCAGCAGCCCCCGAGCGAGCGGACTTTCCTACGAACAGTACTTC
. . TRBJ2-7 TRBV20-1 CSWWGQHSSYEQYF TGTAGTTGGTGGGGGCAGCATAGCTCCTACGAGCAGTACTTC
. . TRBJ2-3 TRBV4-1 CASSQRLPNTDTQYF TGCGCCAGTAGCCAAAGACTCCCGAACACAGATACGCAGTATTTT
. once TRBJ1-4 TRBV7-8 CASNLGVFATNEELFF TGTGCCAGCAACTTAGGGGTTTTTGCAACTAATGAAGAACTGTTTTTT
. . TRBJ2-4 TRBV20-1 CSAPGRVRVAKNIQYF TGCAGTGCTCCTGGCCGGGTCAGGGTTGCCAAAAACATTCAGTACTTC
TRBD2 medium-sized TRBJ2-3 TRBV11-2 CASSPAGGIRDTQYF TGTGCCAGCAGCCCCGCCGGGGGGATCAGAGATACGCAGTATTTT
TRBD2 . TRBJ2-4 TRBV5-4 CASSPGRGLAKNIQYF TGTGCCAGCAGCCCGGGGAGGGGTCTAGCCAAAAACATTCAGTACTTC
. . TRBJ1-1 TRBV30 CAWRRDTKAFF TGTGCCTGGAGGAGGGACACTAAAGCTTTCTTT
. once TRBJ2-1 TRBV28 CASRYRATYHEQFF TGTGCCAGCAGATACAGGGCAACCTACCATGAGCAGTTCTTT
. . TRBJ1-5 TRBV2 CASSEFWGGNQPQHF TGTGCCAGCAGTGAGTTCTGGGGCGGCAATCAGCCCCAGCATTTT
. . TRBJ2-1 TRBV5-5 CASSLAARSYSEQFF TGTGCCAGCAGCTTGGCAGCGAGGAGCTACTCTGAGCAGTTCTTC
TRBD2 . TRBJ2-4 TRBV6-1 CASSEDLAERNVQYF TGTGCCAGCAGTGAAGATCTAGCGGAGAGAAACGTTCAGTACTTC
TRBD1 many TRBJ2-2 TRBV6-5 CASNDIDRGAGELFF TGTGCCAGCAACGACATCGACAGGGGGGCCGGGGAGCTGTTTTTT
. . TRBJ2-3 TRBV29-1 CSGYGTPNTDTQYF TGCAGTGGATACGGGACACCTAACACAGATACGCAGTATTTT
. . TRBJ1-4 TRBV28 CASSPPGEKLFF TGTGCCAGCAGTCCCCCGGGAGAAAAACTGTTTTTT
TRBD2 . TRBJ2-1 TRBV4-1 CASGQDPSGSSYNEQFF TGCGCCAGCGGCCAAGATCCTAGCGGGAGCTCCTACAATGAGCAATTCTTC
. . TRBJ2-5 TRBV28 CASSLGQLQETQYF TGTGCCAGCAGCCTGGGGCAGCTCCAAGAGACCCAGTACTTC
TRBD1 many TRBJ2-1 TRBV10-3 CAISQRQGNNEQFF TGTGCCATCAGTCAGAGACAGGGGAACAATGAGCAGTTCTTC
. . TRBJ2-7 TRBV6-1 CASSESRGSSCEQYF TGTGCCAGTAGTGAAAGTCGGGGGAGCTCCTGCGAGCAGTACTTC